These 9 T cell receptor beta chains came from one sample sequenced in a study. Each CDR3 protein is one row after TCRdb ran MiXCR on the 5' RACE reads. Of about 42,000 distinct CDR3 sequences in the sample, over 25% were seen once. Sample: tumor-infiltrating memory CD4+ T cells sorted from the breast tumor. The sample's subset: memory CD4+ T cells, CD4+CD45RO+CD25-. The receptors shown here come from a female donor with breast cancer.

Of note for this clonotype: A read error may explain this, as a much larger clone is one base away. The chain links TRBV4-2 to TRBJ2-7, with 7 nucleotides matching TRBD1. Trimming at V came to 6 bases and at J to 9 bases, leaving 17 bases not matched to a gene. Germline lookup yields CDR1 LGHNA and CDR2 YNFKEQ. The CDR3 is 15 amino acids. CDR3 in DNA: TGTGCCAGCAGTAGGAGAGGGGGCCCCGTCGACGGGCAGTACTTC. Residues: CASSRRGGPVDGQYF.

The chain recombines TRBV28 with TRBJ2-4, with D perhaps matching TRBD1 (5 bases). Trimming removed 3 bases at V and 7 bases at J, with 16 bases between. The CDR3 totals 15 residues. Per the germline V gene, CDR1 is MDHEN and CDR2 is SYDVKM. The CDR3 nucleotides are TGTGCCAGCAGTTTCATCCAGGGCGGAAAGAACATTCAGTACTTC. This codes for CASSFIQGGKNIQYF.

The chain is built from TRBV9 and TRBJ2-7; D might be TRBD2 (7 bases). This CDR3 contains 15 residues. Trimming took off 1 base at V and 2 bases at J, with 13 bases between the two ends. Germline CDR1 is SGDLS and CDR2 is YYNGEE. Here the CDR3 reads CASSVRGGPAYEQYF. DNA of the CDR3: TGTGCCAGCAGCGTAAGGGGGGGACCTGCCTACGAGCAGTACTTC.

V gene TRBV28 combines with J gene TRBJ1-5; 8 bases map to TRBD1. Germline CDR1 MDHEN, CDR2 SYDVKM. This CDR3 comprises 14 residues. V lost 6 bases, J lost 6 bases, and 7 bases stayed unmatched. The CDR3 nucleotides are TGTGCCAGCAGCCCTGGACAGGGTGGTCAGCCCCAGCATTTT. Protein: CASSPGQGGQPQHF. Full variable domain (remainder filled in from reference TRBV28 and TRBJ1-5): DVKVTQSSRYLVKRTGEKVFLECVQDMDHENMFWYRQDPGLGLRLIYFSYDVKMKEKGDIPEGYSVSREKKERFSLILESASTNQTSMYLCASSPGQGGQPQHFGDGTRLSIL.

This clonotype was recorded a few times. V is TRBV6-5 and J is TRBJ2-3; D uncertain. Germline loops: CDR1 MNHEY, CDR2 SVGAGI. Between the trimmed V and J ends, which lost 2 bases and 1 base, there was a span of 7 bases. The CDR3 is 14 amino acids. The CDR3 DNA reads TGTGCCAGCAGTTACAACCCCGGCACAGATACGCAGTATTTT. Residues: CASSYNPGTDTQYF.

The rearrangement joins TRBV3-1 to TRBJ1-2; TRBD1 matches at 9 bases. With 5 bases clipped from V and 7 bases from J, the junction kept 5 bases outside the gene matches. The germline V gene encodes CDR1 LGHDT and CDR2 YNNKEL (reference sequence). The CDR3 consists of 13 residues. The CDR3 loop is CASSTQTGGGYTF. Here the CDR3 DNA reads TGTGCCAGCAGCACCCAGACAGGGGGTGGCTACACCTTC.

In regard to this clonotype: A much larger clone is a single base away; this may be a read error. The conserved phenylalanine or tryptophan normally closing the CDR3 is absent here, so this likely arose from a read error. This chain links TRBV27 with TRBJ1-1; D gene ambiguous. The CDR3 extends over 15 amino acids. CDR1 MNHEY and CDR2 SMNVEV come from the germline V gene (reference sequence). The V gene lost 2 bases and the J gene lost 0 bases, with 10 bases spanning the gap. CDR3 sequence: CASSLKAGMNTEAFY. In nucleotides, the CDR3 is TGTGCCAGCAGTTTAAAGGCAGGAATGAACACTGAAGCTTTCTAT.

This clonotype was observed a handful of times. A read error may explain this, as a much larger clone is one base away. This chain links TRBV27 with TRBJ2-3; D is ambiguous. Germline V gives CDR1 MNHEY, CDR2 SMNVEV (reference sequence). The CDR3 is 13 amino acids. V lost 7 bases, J lost 0 bases, and 8 bases lay in between. The CDR3 protein is CASKVHSTDTQYF. CDR3 DNA: TGTGCCAGCAAAGTCCATAGCACAGATACGCAGTATTTT.

The genes are TRBV28 and TRBJ1-1; D is perhaps TRBD1 (6 bases). The V gene's germline CDR1 is MDHEN and CDR2 SYDVKM. This CDR3 spans 13 amino acids. V was clipped by 7 bases and J by 11 bases, with 20 bases between them. The CDR3 here is CASNLENRAEAFF. The CDR3 region has the DNA TGTGCCAGCAACCTAGAGAACAGGGCGGAGGCTTTCTTT.